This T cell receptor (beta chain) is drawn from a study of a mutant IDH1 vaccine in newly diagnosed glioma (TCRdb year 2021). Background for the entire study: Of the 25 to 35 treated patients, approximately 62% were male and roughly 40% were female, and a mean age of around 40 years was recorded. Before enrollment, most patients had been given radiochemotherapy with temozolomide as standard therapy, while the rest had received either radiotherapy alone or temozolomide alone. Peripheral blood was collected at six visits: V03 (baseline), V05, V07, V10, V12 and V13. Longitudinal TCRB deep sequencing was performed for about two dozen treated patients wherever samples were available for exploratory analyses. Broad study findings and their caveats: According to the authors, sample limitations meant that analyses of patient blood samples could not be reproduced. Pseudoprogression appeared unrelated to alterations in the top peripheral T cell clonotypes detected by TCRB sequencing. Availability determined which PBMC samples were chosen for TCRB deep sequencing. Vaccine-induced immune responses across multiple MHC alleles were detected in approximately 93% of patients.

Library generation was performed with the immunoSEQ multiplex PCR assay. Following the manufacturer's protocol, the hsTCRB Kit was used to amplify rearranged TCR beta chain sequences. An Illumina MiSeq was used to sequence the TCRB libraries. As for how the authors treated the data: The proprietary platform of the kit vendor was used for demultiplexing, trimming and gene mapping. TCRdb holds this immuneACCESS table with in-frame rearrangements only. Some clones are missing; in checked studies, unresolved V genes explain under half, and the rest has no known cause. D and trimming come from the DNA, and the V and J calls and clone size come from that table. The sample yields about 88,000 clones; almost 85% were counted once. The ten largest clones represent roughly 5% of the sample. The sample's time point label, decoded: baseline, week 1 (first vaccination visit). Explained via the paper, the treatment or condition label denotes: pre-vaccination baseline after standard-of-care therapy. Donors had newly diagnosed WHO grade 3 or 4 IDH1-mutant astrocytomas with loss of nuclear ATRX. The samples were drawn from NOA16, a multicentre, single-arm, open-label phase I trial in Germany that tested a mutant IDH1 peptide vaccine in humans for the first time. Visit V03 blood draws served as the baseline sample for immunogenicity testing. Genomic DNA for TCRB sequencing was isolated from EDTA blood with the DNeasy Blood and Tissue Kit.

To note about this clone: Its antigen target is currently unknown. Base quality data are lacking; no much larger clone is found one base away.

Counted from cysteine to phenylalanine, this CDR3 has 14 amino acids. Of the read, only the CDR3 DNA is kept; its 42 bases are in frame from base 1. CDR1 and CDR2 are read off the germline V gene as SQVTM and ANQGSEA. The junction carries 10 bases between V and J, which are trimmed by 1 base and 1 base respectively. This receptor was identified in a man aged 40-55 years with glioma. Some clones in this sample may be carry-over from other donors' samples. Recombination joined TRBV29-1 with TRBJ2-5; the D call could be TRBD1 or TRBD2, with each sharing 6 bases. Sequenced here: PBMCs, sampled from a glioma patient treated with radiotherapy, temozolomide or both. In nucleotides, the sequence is TGCAGCGTTGAAGCTGGGGGGCCCCAAGAGACCCAGTACTTC. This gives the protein CSVEAGGPQETQYF.